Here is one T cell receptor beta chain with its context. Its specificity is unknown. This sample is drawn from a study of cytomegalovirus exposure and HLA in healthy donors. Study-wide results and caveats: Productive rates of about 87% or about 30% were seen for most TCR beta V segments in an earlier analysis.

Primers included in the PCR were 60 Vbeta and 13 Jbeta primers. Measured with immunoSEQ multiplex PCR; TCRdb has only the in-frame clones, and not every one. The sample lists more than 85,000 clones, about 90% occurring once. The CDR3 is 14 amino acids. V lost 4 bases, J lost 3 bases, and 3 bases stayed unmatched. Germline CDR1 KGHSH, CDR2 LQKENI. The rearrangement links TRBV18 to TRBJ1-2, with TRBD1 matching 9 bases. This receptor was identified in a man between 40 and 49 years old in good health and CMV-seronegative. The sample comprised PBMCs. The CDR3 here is CASSLDRGYYGYTF. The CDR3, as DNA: TGTGCCAGCTCACTGGACAGGGGCTACTATGGCTACACCTTC.